The 5 T cell receptor beta chains given below trace back to one sample, sequenced in a study of PD-1 blockade in classical Hodgkin lymphoma. The table came from immunoSEQ multiplex PCR; TCRdb's copy has only in-frame clones and leaves some out. The sample yields approximately 8,000 clones, around 80% seen once. Each of the patients experienced relapse following autologous stem cell transplantation, and their brentuximab vedotin exposure differed. The starting material was peripheral blood mononuclear cells (PBMCs), obtained at baseline. The source is a human donor with classical Hodgkin lymphoma.

The chain is built from TRBV5-1 and TRBJ2-1; 7 bases are shared with TRBD1. The V and J ends lost 6 bases and 4 bases, in that order; junction bases with no gene match: 7. The length of the CDR3 is 14 residues. Germline loops: CDR1 SGHRS, CDR2 YFSETQ. The CDR3 protein is CASTAGTEYNEQFF. Here the CDR3 DNA reads TGCGCCAGCACCGCCGGGACAGAGTACAATGAGCAGTTCTTC. Variable domain in full (rest from reference TRBV5-1 and TRBJ2-1): KAGVTQTPRYLIKTRGQQVTLSCSPISGHRSVSWYQQTPGQGLQFLFEYFSETQRNKGNFPGRFSGRQFSNSRSEMNVSTLELGDSALYLCASTAGTEYNEQFFGPGTRLTVL.

V and J are TRBV6-1 and TRBJ1-6; TRBD1 matches 11 bases. V shed 8 bases and J 9 bases; nucleotides not matched to a gene: 3. Germline loops: CDR1 MNHNS, CDR2 SASEGT. CDR3 length equals 13 residues. Here the CDR3 DNA reads TGTGCCAGCCAGGGGACAGGGGGTTCACCCCTCCACTTT. Translated: CASQGTGGSPLHF.

This clone has more than one count but fewer than ten. The V gene is TRBV30, the J gene TRBJ1-1; D is undetermined. CDR3 length: 12 amino acids. The germline V gene encodes CDR1 GTSNPN and CDR2 SVGIG (reference sequence). The V end lost 4 bases, the J end lost 3 bases, and 9 bases lay between the germline ends. CDR3 residues: CAWNVGYTEAFF. CDR3 bases: TGTGCCTGGAACGTCGGGTACACTGAAGCTTTCTTT. Full variable domain (missing parts from reference TRBV30 and TRBJ1-1): SQTIHQWPATLVQPVGSPLSLECTVEGTSNPNLYWYRQAAGRGLQLLFYSVGIGQISSEVPQNLSASRPQDRQFILSSKKLLLSDSGFYLCAWNVGYTEAFFGQGTRLTVV.

This chain connects TRBV4-3 to TRBJ1-1; TRBD1 aligns across 7 bases. J was trimmed by 4 bases and V by 4 bases; bases with no gene match: 6. The CDR3 covers 14 residues. CDR1 is LGHNA, CDR2 YSLEER, per germline. The CDR3 protein is CASSLDRAGTEAFF. Written as DNA, the CDR3 is TGCGCCAGCAGCCTTGACAGGGCTGGCACTGAAGCTTTCTTT.

The rearrangement links TRBV7-8 to TRBJ2-2; D remains ambiguous. Trimming took 2 bases from V and 0 from J, leaving 4 bases between them. The CDR3 consists of 14 residues. Germline V gene data show CDR1 as SGHVS and CDR2 as FQNEAQ. The chain's CDR3 is CASSLSPNTGELFF. The CDR3 DNA follows: TGTGCCAGCAGCTTATCCCCGAACACCGGGGAGCTGTTTTTT. The whole variable domain, remainder taken from reference TRBV7-8 and TRBJ2-2, is GAGVSQSPRYKVAKRGQDVALRCDPISGHVSLFWYQQALGQGPEFLTYFQNEAQLDKSGLPSDRFFAERPEGSVSTLKIQRTQQEDSAVYLCASSLSPNTGELFFGEGSRLTVL.